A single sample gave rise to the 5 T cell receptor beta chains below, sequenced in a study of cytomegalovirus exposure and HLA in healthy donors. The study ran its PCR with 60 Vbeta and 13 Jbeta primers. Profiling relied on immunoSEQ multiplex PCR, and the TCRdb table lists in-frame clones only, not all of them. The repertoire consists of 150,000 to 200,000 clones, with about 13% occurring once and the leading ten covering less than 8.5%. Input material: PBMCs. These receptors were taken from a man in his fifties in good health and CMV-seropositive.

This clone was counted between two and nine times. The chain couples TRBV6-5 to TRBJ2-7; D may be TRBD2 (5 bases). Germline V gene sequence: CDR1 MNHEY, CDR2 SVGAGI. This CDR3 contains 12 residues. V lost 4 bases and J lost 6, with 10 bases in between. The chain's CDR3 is CASSSGIGEQYV. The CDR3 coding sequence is TGTGCCAGCAGTTCCGGGATTGGCGAGCAGTACGTC.

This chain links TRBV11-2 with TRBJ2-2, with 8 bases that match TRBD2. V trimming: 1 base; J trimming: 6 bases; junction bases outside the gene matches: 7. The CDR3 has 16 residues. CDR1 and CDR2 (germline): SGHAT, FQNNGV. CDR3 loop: CASSLGDAGGAGELFF. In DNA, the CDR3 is TGTGCCAGCAGCTTAGGAGATGCGGGGGGTGCCGGGGAGCTGTTTTTT.

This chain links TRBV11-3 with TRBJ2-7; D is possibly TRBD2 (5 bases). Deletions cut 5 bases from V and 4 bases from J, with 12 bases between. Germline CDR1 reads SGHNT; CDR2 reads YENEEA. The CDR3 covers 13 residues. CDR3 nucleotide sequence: TGTGCCAGCAGCCCGGGAAAAGGATACGAGCAGTACGTC. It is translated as CASSPGKGYEQYV.

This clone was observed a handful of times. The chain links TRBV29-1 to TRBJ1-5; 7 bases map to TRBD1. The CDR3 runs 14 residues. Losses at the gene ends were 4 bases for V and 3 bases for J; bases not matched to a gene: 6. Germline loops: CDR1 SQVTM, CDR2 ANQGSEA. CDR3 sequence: CSVAGTDPNQPQHF. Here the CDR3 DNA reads TGCAGCGTTGCCGGGACAGACCCCAATCAGCCCCAGCATTTT.

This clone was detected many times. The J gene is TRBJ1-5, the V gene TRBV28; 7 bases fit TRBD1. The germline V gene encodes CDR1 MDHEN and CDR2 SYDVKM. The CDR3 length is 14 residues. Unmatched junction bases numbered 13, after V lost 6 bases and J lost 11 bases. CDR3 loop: CASSSLGQPGSQHF. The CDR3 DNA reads TGTGCCAGCAGCTCTCTGGGACAGCCGGGGTCCCAGCATTTT.